One and the same sample provided the 8 T cell receptor beta chains below, sequenced in a study of CD8+ T cells in alopecia areata. RNA extraction and reverse transcription yielded cDNA as sequencing template. Libraries were prepared by immunoSEQ multiplex PCR; TCRdb keeps only in-frame clonotypes and omits some of them. Among hundreds of thousands of clones listed, roughly 64% were seen once. The treatment is: oral pan-JAK inhibitor, 5-10 mg twice daily. The sample was CD4+ T cells sorted from blood, taken at week 24, from a patient treated with tofacitinib. All receptors come from a human donor with alopecia areata.

V and J are TRBV29-1 and TRBJ2-7; the match to TRBD2 covers 13 bases. The CDR3 extends over 12 amino acids. Per germline, CDR1 SQVTM and CDR2 ANQGSEA. Germline trimming cut 3 bases from V and 7 bases from J; bases unmatched to any gene: 0. The CDR3 protein is CSVEGLAGEQYF. The CDR3 region has the DNA TGCAGCGTTGAGGGACTAGCGGGGGAGCAGTACTTC.

The CDR3 spells CASSRQGAYGSPLHF. As DNA, the CDR3 is TGTGCCAGCAGCCGACAGGGGGCGTATGGTTCACCCCTCCACTTT. The chain carries TRBV27 and TRBJ1-6; 10 bases line up with TRBD1. CDR3 length: 15 amino acids. Trimming at V came to 6 bases and at J to 9 bases, leaving 8 bases not matched to a gene. The germline CDR1 and CDR2 sequences are MNHEY and SMNVEV (reference sequence).

The CDR3 spells CASRTDRGGSPLHF. The CDR3 DNA reads TGTGCCAGCAGAACGGACAGGGGCGGGTCACCCCTCCACTTT. The chain uses TRBV27 and TRBJ1-6, with 9 bases identical to TRBD1. Germline-derived CDR1 and CDR2 are MNHEY and SMNVEV (reference sequence). V lost 6 bases, J lost 10 bases, and 7 bases stayed unmatched. CDR3 length equals 14 residues.

This clone was recorded a few times. The rearrangement joins TRBV11-2 to TRBJ2-2, with a tentative D call TRBD2 (5 bases). Germline loops: CDR1 SGHAT, CDR2 FQNNGV. V was shortened by 4 bases and J by 2 bases, with 11 bases between the two germline ends. The CDR3 has 15 amino acids. In DNA form, the CDR3 reads TGTGCCAGCAGCTCGTACCGGACTAACACCGGGGAGCTGTTTTTT. Its protein product is CASSSYRTNTGELFF.

In this sample, this clone turned up a few times. This chain joins TRBV9 and TRBJ1-3; no clear D. The germline gives CDR1 SGDLS, CDR2 YYNGEE. Trimming took off 3 bases at V and 3 bases at J, with 10 bases between the two ends. The CDR3 has 14 amino acids. In DNA, the CDR3 is TGTGCCAGCAGCGAGGAGGGAGGTGGAAACACCATATATTTT. Amino acid sequence: CASSEEGGGNTIYF. Full variable domain (missing parts from reference TRBV9 and TRBJ1-3): DSGVTQTPKHLITATGQRVTLRCSPRSGDLSVYWYQQSLDQGLQFLIQYYNGEERAKGNILERFSAQQFPDLHSELNLSSLELGDSALYFCASSEEGGGNTIYFGEGSWLTVV.

J is TRBJ2-7 and V is TRBV29-1, with 7 bases fitting TRBD2. CDR3 length equals 13 residues. V shed 5 bases, J shed 5 bases, and the junction held 9 bases outside the gene matches. CDR1 is SQVTM, CDR2 ANQGSEA, per germline. CDR3 nucleotides: TGCAGCGTTTCCCGGGGGGTATTAAACGAGCAGTACTTC. As protein: CSVSRGVLNEQYF.

With respect to this clone: One junction end does not reproduce the germline sequence, and a read error may be involved. This chain links TRBV4-2 with TRBJ1-2; 7 nucleotides agree with TRBD1. This CDR3 region has 16 residues. Germline CDR1 and CDR2: LGHNA and YNFKEQ. This CDR3 reads CASSQPWDRYNFGYTF. The CDR3 region has the DNA TGTGCCAGCAGCCAGCCCTGGGACAGATACAACTTTGGCTACACCTTC.

This clone was observed many times. V is TRBV28 and J is TRBJ1-4; 8 bases match TRBD1. With 4 bases clipped from V and 7 bases from J, the junction kept 8 bases outside the gene matches. The CDR3 extends over 15 amino acids. CDR1 is MDHEN and CDR2 is SYDVKM in the germline V gene. The CDR3 loop reads CASSSQGTGGEKLFF. The CDR3 region has the DNA TGTGCCAGCAGTTCACAGGGAACAGGGGGTGAAAAACTGTTTTTT.